The sequence of this T cell receptor (beta chain) was determined in a study of cytomegalovirus exposure and HLA in healthy donors. Study outcomes and limitations: Among TCR sequences, most were rare, though some public TCRs appeared in many donors. CMV antigen specificity was confirmed in vitro for a few CMV-associated chains. Being productive about 90% or about 30% of the time was typical of most TCR beta V segments in an earlier analysis.

This CDR3 is 16 amino acids long. Germline V CDR1 and CDR2: SGHTA, FQGNSA. V lost 5 bases and J 2 bases, leaving 13 bases between the germline ends. Vbeta (60) and Jbeta (13) primers were used in the PCR. Profiled with immunoSEQ multiplex PCR; TCRdb holds only in-frame clones, not every one. The sample records under 200,000 clones, about 85% being singletons. Notes on this clone: Its antigen is not identified.

The V gene is TRBV7-2, the J gene TRBJ1-6; D call uncertain. This receptor was obtained from a man between 18 and 35 years old in good health and CMV-seronegative. The sample was PBMCs. The CDR3 nucleotides are TGTGCCAGCAGCCCACGTAGAGGGACCTATAATTCACCCCTCCACTTT. Its protein is CASSPRRGTYNSPLHF.